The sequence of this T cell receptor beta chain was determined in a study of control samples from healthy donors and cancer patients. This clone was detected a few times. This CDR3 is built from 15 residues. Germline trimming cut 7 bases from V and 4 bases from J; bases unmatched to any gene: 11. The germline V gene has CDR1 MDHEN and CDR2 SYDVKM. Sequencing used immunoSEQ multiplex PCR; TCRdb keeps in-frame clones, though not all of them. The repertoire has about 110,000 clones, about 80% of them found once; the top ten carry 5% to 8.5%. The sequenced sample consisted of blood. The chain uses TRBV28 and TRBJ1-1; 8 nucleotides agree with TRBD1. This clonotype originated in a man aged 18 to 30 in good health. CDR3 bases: TGTGCCAGCACTTCATCAGGGGGCGGGGCCACTGAAGCTTTCTTT. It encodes CASTSSGGGATEAFF. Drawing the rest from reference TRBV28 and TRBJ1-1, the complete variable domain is DVKVTQSSRYLVKRTGEKVFLECVQDMDHENMFWYRQDPGLGLRLIYFSYDVKMKEKGDIPEGYSVSREKKERFSLILESASTNQTSMYLCASTSSGGGATEAFFGQGTRLTVV.